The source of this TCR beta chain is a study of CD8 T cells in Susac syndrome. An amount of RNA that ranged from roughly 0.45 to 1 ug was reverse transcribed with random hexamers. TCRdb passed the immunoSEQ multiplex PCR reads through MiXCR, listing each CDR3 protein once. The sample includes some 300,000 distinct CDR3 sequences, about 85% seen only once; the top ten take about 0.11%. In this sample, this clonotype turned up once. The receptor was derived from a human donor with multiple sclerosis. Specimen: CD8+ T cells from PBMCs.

In DNA form, the CDR3 reads TGTGCCAGCAGCCGTGGACTAGCGGGAGGGCGGTCCTACAATGAGCAGTTCTTC. Protein product: CASSRGLAGGRSYNEQFF. The gene calls are TRBV7-8 and TRBJ2-1, with 15 bases that match TRBD2. The CDR3 covers 18 residues. The V segment lost 5 bases and the J segment 1 base; nucleotides outside the gene matches: 6. Germline-derived CDR1 and CDR2 are SGHVS and FQNEAQ.